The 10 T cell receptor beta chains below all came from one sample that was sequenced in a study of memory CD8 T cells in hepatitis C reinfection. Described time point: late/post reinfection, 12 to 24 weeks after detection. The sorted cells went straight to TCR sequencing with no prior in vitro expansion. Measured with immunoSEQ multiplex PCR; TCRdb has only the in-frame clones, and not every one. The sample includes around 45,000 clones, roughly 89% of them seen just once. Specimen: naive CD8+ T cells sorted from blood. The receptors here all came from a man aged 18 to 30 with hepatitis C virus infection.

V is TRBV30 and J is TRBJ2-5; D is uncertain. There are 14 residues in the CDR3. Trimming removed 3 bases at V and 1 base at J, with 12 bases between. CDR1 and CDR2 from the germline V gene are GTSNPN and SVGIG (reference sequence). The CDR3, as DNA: TGTGCCTGGAGCGAGTTTTTTGCCCAAGAGACCCAGTACTTC. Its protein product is CAWSEFFAQETQYF.

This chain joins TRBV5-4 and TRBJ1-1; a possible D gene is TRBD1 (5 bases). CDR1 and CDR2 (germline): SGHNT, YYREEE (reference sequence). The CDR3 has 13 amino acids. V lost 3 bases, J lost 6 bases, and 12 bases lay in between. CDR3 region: CASSSPPGAEAFF. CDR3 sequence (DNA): TGTGCCAGCAGCTCCCCCCCGGGGGCTGAAGCTTTCTTT.

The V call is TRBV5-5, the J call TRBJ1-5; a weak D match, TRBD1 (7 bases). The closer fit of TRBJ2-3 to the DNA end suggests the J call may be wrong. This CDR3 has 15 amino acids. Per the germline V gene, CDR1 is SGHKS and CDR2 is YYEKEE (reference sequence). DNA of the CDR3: TGTGCCAGCAGCTTGTGGGCAGGGGCGGGACAGCCCCAGTATTTT. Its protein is CASSLWAGAGQPQYF.

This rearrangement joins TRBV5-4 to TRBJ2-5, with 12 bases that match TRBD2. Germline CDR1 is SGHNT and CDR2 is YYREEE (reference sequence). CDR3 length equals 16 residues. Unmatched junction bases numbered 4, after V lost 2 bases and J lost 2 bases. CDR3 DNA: TGTGCCAGCAGCTTCCTAGCGGGAGGGCCTCAAGAGACCCAGTACTTC. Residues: CASSFLAGGPQETQYF.

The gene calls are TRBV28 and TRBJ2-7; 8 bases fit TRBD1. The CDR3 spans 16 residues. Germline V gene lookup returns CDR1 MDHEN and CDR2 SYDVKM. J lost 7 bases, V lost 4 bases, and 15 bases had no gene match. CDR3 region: CASSSPGTGLVLEQYF. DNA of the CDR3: TGTGCCAGCAGTTCGCCCGGGACAGGTCTGGTTCTAGAGCAGTACTTC.

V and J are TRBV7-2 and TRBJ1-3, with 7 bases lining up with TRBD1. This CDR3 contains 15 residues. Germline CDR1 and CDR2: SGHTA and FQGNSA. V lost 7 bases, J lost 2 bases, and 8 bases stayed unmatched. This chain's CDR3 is CASKAGTAPGNTIYF. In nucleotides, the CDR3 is TGTGCCAGCAAGGCCGGGACAGCCCCTGGAAACACCATATATTTT.

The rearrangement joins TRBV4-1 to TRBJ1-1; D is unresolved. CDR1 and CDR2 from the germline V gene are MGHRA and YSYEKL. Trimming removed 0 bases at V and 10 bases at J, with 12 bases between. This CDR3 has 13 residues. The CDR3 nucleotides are TGCGCCAGCAGCCAAGAAGTGAGTCAGGTAGCTTTCTTT. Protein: CASSQEVSQVAFF.

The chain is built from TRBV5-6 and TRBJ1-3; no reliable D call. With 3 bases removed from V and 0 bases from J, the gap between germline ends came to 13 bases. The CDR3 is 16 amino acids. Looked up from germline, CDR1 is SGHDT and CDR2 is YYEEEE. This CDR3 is CASSSVFDNSGNTIYF. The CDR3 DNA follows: TGTGCCAGCAGCTCGGTTTTCGACAACTCTGGAAACACCATATATTTT.

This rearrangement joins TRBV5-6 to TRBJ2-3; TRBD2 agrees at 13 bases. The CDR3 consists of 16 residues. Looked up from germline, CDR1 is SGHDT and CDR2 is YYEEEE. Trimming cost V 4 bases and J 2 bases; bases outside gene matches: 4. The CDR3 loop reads CASSPGLAGFTDTQYF. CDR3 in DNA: TGTGCCAGCAGCCCGGGACTAGCGGGGTTCACAGATACGCAGTATTTT.

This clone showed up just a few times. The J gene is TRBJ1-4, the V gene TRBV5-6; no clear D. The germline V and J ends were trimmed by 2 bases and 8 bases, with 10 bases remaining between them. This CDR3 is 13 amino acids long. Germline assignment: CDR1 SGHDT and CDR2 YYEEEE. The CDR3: CASSFSEEEKLFF. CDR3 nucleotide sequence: TGTGCCAGCAGCTTCTCCGAAGAGGAAAAACTGTTTTTT.